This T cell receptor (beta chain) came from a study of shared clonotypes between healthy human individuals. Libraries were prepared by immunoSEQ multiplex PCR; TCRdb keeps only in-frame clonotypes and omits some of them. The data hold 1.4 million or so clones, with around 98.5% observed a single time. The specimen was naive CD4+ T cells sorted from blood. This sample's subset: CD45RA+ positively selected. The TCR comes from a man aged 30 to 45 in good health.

DNA for the CDR3: TGTGCCAGCAGCCCACGAGACAGCGGCTCTCAGCCCCAGCATTTT. It translates to CASSPRDSGSQPQHF. The V and J genes are TRBV6-6 and TRBJ1-5, with D possibly TRBD1 on 5 matching bases. The ends were cut back, 6 bases at V and 6 bases at J, with 18 bases in the middle. The CDR3 has 15 residues. Germline loops: CDR1 MNHNY, CDR2 SVGAGI (reference sequence).